This TCR beta chain emerged from a study of cytomegalovirus exposure and HLA in healthy donors. Vbeta (60) and Jbeta (13) primers were used in the PCR. Clones were read by immunoSEQ multiplex PCR, and TCRdb kept only the in-frame ones, dropping some. This sample yields 190,000 or so clones, of which 80% are seen a single time; about 0.7% belongs to the top ten. The sequence was collected from a boy aged 5 to 17 in good health and CMV-seronegative. The source material was PBMCs.

CDR3 DNA: TGTGCCAGCAGCGGCCACAGGGGTCTGAACACTGAAGCTTTCTTT. It specifies CASSGHRGLNTEAFF. The chain joins TRBV5-8 to TRBJ1-1; 7 nucleotides match TRBD1. Germline trimming cut 4 bases from V and 0 bases from J; bases unmatched to any gene: 6. CDR3 length: 15 amino acids. From germline, CDR1 is SGHTS and CDR2 YDEGEE.